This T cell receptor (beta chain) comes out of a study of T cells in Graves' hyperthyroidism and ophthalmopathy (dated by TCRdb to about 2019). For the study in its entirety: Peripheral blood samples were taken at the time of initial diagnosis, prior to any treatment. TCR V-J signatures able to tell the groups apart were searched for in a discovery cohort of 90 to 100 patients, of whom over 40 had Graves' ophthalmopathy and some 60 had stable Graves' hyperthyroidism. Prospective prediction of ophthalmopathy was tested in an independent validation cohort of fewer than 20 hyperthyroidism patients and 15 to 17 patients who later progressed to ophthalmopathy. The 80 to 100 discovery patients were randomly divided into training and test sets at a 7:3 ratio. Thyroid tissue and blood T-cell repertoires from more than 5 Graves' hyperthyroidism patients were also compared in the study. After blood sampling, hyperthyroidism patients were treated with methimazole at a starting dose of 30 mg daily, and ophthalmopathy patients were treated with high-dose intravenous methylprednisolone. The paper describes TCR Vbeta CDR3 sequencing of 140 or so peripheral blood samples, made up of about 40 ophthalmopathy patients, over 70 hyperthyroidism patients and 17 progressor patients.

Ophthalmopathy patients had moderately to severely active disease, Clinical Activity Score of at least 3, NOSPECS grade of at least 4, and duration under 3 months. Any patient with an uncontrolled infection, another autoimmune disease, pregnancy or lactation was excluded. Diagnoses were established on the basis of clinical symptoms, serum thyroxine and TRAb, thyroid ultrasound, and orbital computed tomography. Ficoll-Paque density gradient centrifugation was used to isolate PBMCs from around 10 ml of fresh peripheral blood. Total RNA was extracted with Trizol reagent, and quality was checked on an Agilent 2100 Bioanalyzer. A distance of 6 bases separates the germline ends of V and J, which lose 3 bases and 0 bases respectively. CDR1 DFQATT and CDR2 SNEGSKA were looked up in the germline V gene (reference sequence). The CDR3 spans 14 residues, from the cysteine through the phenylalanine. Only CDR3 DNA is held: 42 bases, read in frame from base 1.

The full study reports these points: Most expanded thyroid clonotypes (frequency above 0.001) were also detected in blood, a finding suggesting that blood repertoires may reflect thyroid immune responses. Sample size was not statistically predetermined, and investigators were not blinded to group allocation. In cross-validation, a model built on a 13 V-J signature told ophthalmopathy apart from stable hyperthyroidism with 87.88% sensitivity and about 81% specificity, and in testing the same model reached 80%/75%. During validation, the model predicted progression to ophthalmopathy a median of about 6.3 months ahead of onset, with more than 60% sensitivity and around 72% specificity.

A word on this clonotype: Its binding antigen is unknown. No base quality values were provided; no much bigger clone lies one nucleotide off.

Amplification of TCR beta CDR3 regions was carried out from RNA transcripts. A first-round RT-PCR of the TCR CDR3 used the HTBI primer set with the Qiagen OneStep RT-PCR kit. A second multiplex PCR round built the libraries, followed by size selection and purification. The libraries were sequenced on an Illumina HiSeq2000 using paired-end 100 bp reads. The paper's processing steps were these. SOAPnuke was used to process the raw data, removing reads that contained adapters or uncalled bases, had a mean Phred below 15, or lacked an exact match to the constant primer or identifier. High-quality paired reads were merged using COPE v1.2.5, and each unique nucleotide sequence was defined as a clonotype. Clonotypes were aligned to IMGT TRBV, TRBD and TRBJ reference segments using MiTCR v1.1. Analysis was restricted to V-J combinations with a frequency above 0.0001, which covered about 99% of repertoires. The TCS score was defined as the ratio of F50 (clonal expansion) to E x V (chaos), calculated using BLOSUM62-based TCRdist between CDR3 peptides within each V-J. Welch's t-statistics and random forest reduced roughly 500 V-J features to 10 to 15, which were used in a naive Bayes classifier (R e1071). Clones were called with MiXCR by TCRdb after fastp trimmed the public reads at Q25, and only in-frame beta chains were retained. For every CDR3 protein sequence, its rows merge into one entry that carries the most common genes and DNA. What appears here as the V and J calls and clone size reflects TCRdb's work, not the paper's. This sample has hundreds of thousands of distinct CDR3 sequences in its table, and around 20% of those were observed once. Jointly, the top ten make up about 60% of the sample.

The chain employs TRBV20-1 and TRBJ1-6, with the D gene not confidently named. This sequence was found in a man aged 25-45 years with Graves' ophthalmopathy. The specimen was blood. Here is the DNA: TGCAGTGCTAGTCGGAGCTCCTATAATTCACCCCTCCACTTT. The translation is CSASRSSYNSPLHF.